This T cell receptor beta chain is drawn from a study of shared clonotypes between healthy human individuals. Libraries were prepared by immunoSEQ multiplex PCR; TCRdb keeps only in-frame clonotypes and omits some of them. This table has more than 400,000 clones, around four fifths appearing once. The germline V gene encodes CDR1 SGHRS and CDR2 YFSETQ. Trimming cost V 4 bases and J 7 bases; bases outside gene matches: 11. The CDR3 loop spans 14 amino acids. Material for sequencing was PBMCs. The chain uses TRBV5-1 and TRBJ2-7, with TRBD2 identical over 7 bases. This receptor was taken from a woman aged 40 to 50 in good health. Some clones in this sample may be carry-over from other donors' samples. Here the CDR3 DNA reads TGCGCCAGCAGCCCGGGACTACCTCCACGGGAGCAGTACTTC. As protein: CASSPGLPPREQYF.